Described below is a single TCR beta chain sequence and its context. Distinct nucleotide sequences in the sample also encode this CDR3. The assay was immunoSEQ multiplex PCR, and TCRdb's table has in-frame clones only and misses some. The data hold roughly 1 million clones, with roughly 75% observed a single time. The CDR3 has 15 amino acids. V gave up 4 bases and J gave up 2 bases, with 9 bases separating them. Germline CDR1 reads LNHDA; CDR2 reads SQIVND (reference sequence). This record belongs to a study of shared clonotypes between healthy human individuals. The TCR comes from a man between 18 and 29 years old in good health. V usage is TRBV19 and J usage is TRBJ2-6, with D possibly being TRBD1 (6 bases). Input material: memory CD4+ T cells sorted from blood. Documented subset: CD45RA-negative fraction. CDR3 amino acids: CASSTTGPGANVLTF. CDR3 bases: TGTGCCAGTAGTACAACAGGGCCTGGGGCCAACGTCCTGACTTTC.